The 19 T cell receptor beta chains reported below all come from one sample, sequenced in a study of post-analysis software for immune sequencing data. The TCR beta cDNA libraries contained unique molecular identifiers. TCRdb ran MiXCR on the PCR reads and lists one entry per CDR3 protein. The data contain approximately 460,000 distinct CDR3 sequences, under 55% of them singletons. The antigens for these receptors are not known. Broader study findings: Included in a set of about five TRBV segments more frequent in patients than controls were TRBV5-6, TRBV5-1 and TRBV20-1.

Sequenced material: blood. These receptors originate from a girl aged 10 to 17 with multiple sclerosis.

The CDR3 DNA follows: TGTGCCAGCAGTTTGGTGCGGGAGAGGGAGCAGTACTTC. It translates to CASSLVREREQYF. The chain recombines TRBV27 with TRBJ2-7, with 7 bases that match TRBD2. This CDR3 contains 13 residues. V was pared by 3 bases and J by 7 bases, with 6 bases of the junction left unmatched. Germline CDR1 is MNHEY and CDR2 is SMNVEV (reference sequence).

The chain uses TRBV5-1 and TRBJ2-3; possibly TRBD2 for D (5 bases). Per the germline V gene, CDR1 is SGHRS and CDR2 is YFSETQ. V lost 5 bases to trimming and J lost 2 bases, with 9 bases between them. The CDR3 contains 13 residues. The CDR3 nucleotides are TGCGCCAGCAGGGCGGAGGCCACAGATACGCAGTATTTT. Protein product: CASRAEATDTQYF.

This clonotype was picked up a small number of times. The chain links TRBV2 to TRBJ1-2; D unclear. The V gene's germline CDR1 is SNHLY and CDR2 FYNNEI. This CDR3 has 16 amino acids. V shed 2 bases and J shed 1 base, with 14 bases lying between them. The CDR3 region is CASSEQAPNFNYGYTF. The CDR3 nucleotides read TGTGCCAGCAGTGAACAGGCTCCCAATTTTAACTATGGCTACACCTTC.

V gene TRBV3-1 combines with J gene TRBJ1-2, with 12 nucleotides matching TRBD1. Trimming cost V 4 bases and J 3 bases; bases outside gene matches: 12. The CDR3 runs 18 residues. Germline-derived CDR1 and CDR2 are LGHDT and YNNKEL (reference sequence). The CDR3 DNA reads as TGTGCCAGCAGCCCCGGGACAGGGGGCGCTGAGGCTTACTATGGCTACACCTTC. This encodes CASSPGTGGAEAYYGYTF. Complete variable domain (other parts from reference TRBV3-1 and TRBJ1-2): DTAVSQTPKYLVTQMGNDKSIKCEQNLGHDTMYWYKQDSKKFLKIMFSYNNKELIINETVPNRFSPKSPDKAHLNLHINSLELGDSAVYFCASSPGTGGAEAYYGYTFGSGTRLTVV.

Only a few counts were recorded for this clonotype. CDR3 residues: CASSLISTGAYGYTF. The CDR3 region has the DNA TGTGCCAGCAGTCTAATCTCGACAGGGGCTTATGGCTACACCTTC. V usage is TRBV28 and J usage is TRBJ1-2; 8 nucleotides line up with TRBD1. With V trimmed by 5 bases and J by 5 bases, 10 bases remained unmatched. The CDR3 has 15 residues. In germline, CDR1 is MDHEN, CDR2 SYDVKM.

The V and J genes are TRBV7-8 and TRBJ2-7; the match to TRBD1 covers 9 bases. The length of the CDR3 is 19 residues. The germline V gene encodes CDR1 SGHVS and CDR2 FQNEAQ. Germline trimming cut 2 bases from V and 0 bases from J; bases unmatched to any gene: 14. The CDR3 is CASSLSGTGNIPSSYEQYF. The CDR3 DNA reads TGTGCCAGCAGCTTAAGTGGGACAGGGAATATTCCTAGCTCCTACGAGCAGTACTTC.

This clonotype was detected only a few times. The gene calls are TRBV20-1 and TRBJ2-7; TRBD1 aligns across 8 bases. The germline V gene encodes CDR1 DFQATT and CDR2 SNEGSKA (reference sequence). CDR3 size: 16 residues. V was pared by 5 bases and J by 6 bases, with 18 bases of the junction left unmatched. The CDR3 region is CSAPTGDEDREGEQYF. Here the CDR3 DNA reads TGCAGTGCTCCTACGGGGGATGAGGACAGGGAAGGCGAGCAGTACTTC.

This clonotype was picked up a small number of times. The J gene is TRBJ2-1, the V gene TRBV29-1, with D maybe TRBD1 (6 bases). CDR3 length: 15 amino acids. In germline, CDR1 is SQVTM, CDR2 ANQGSEA. The V gene lost 3 bases and the J gene lost 5 bases, with 17 bases spanning the gap. The CDR3 DNA is TGCAGCGTTGAGGCTGGGGGCGTCATTAACAATGAGCAGTTCTTC. Translation gives CSVEAGGVINNEQFF.

This sequence joins TRBV7-9 and TRBJ2-7; 11 nucleotides line up with TRBD1. The CDR3 has 18 amino acids. The V gene's germline CDR1 is SEHNR and CDR2 FQNEAQ (reference sequence). J lost 2 bases, V lost 5 bases, and 14 bases had no gene match. The DNA for the CDR3 is TGTGCCAGCAGCCCGTTCTCCGGGACAGGGGGGACGGCCTACGAGCAGTACTTC. It is translated as CASSPFSGTGGTAYEQYF.

The chain combines TRBV5-1 with TRBJ2-1; D call uncertain. Germline V CDR1 and CDR2: SGHRS, YFSETQ. Trimming left V 0 bases short and J 0 bases short, with 10 bases between. The CDR3 is 16 residues long. CDR3 DNA: TGCGCCAGCAGCTTGGCCTATGTCAGCTCCTACAATGAGCAGTTCTTC. It is translated as CASSLAYVSSYNEQFF.

This clonotype was seen only a few times. This chain connects TRBV7-6 to TRBJ2-1; 9 bases match TRBD2. The germline V gene encodes CDR1 SGHVS and CDR2 FNYEAQ. The CDR3 loop spans 15 amino acids. V lost 5 bases and J lost 7; bases outside the gene matches: 9. CDR3 in DNA: TGTGCCAGCAGCCCCCCGGCGGGAGGGCCGAATGAGCAGTTCTTC. It is translated as CASSPPAGGPNEQFF.

This clonotype appeared once. This chain links TRBV7-9 with TRBJ1-4; D gene unclear. The CDR3 loop spans 16 amino acids. Trimming stripped 2 bases from V and 8 bases from J, with 18 bases between. Germline lookup yields CDR1 SEHNR and CDR2 FQNEAQ (reference sequence). For the CDR3, the DNA is TGTGCCAGCAGCTTAAAGCGGCTCACACCCCACGAAAAACTGTTTTTT. Protein sequence: CASSLKRLTPHEKLFF.

In this sample, this clonotype turned up many times. V usage is TRBV7-9 and J usage is TRBJ1-2, with D maybe TRBD1 (6 bases). Germline V gives CDR1 SEHNR, CDR2 FQNEAQ (reference sequence). This CDR3 comprises 15 residues. Deletions cut 4 bases from V and 7 bases from J, with 19 bases between. CDR3 coding DNA: TGTGCCAGCAGCTCTGCCGGGGGGCCTGTAGGTGGCTACACCTTC. It yields the protein CASSSAGGPVGGYTF. The full variable domain, rest sourced from reference TRBV7-9 and TRBJ1-2, is DTGVSQNPRHKITKRGQNVTFRCDPISEHNRLYWYRQTLGQGPEFLTYFQNEAQLEKSRLLSDRFSAERPKGSFSTLEIQRTEQGDSAMYLCASSSAGGPVGGYTFGSGTRLTVV.

V gene TRBV6-5 combines with J gene TRBJ2-7; no firm D call. V was shortened by 5 bases and J by 4 bases, with 12 bases between the two germline ends. The CDR3 has 13 residues. Looked up from germline, CDR1 is MNHEY and CDR2 is SVGAGI. The CDR3 reads CASSLTARYEQYF. The CDR3 nucleotides are TGTGCCAGCAGTCTTACGGCCCGGTACGAGCAGTACTTC.

This clonotype has just a few counts. The CDR3 loop is CASSPRGEKLFF. The CDR3 DNA sequence: TGTGCCAGCAGCCCAAGGGGTGAAAAACTGTTTTTT. The chain links TRBV9 to TRBJ1-4; D is possibly TRBD1 (5 bases). The CDR3 contains 12 residues. Germline V gene lookup returns CDR1 SGDLS and CDR2 YYNGEE. V was cut by 4 bases and J by 7 bases, with 8 bases left in between.

The V and J genes are TRBV9 and TRBJ2-5, with TRBD2 identical over 14 bases. This CDR3 contains 15 residues. After removal of 7 bases from V and 4 bases from J, the junction contained 6 bases not matched to a gene. Per the germline V gene, CDR1 is SGDLS and CDR2 is YYNGEE. CDR3 region: CASGGGLAGVETQYF. The CDR3 DNA sequence: TGTGCCAGCGGAGGGGGACTAGCGGGAGTAGAGACCCAGTACTTC. The variable domain in full, with the rest retrieved from reference TRBV9 and TRBJ2-5, is DSGVTQTPKHLITATGQRVTLRCSPRSGDLSVYWYQQSLDQGLQFLIQYYNGEERAKGNILERFSAQQFPDLHSELNLSSLELGDSALYFCASGGGLAGVETQYFGPGTRLLVL.

Comments on this clonotype: At one end the junction does not follow the germline gene, possibly because of a read error. The V gene is TRBV15, the J gene TRBJ1-5; 10 bases are shared with TRBD1. This CDR3 has 18 amino acids. Germline V CDR1 and CDR2: LNHNV, YYDKDF (reference sequence). Here the CDR3 DNA reads TGTGCCGCCAGCAGGGGCAGGACAGGGGGATGGGGCAATCAGCCCCAGCATTTT. The encoded protein is CAASRGRTGGWGNQPQHF.

This clonotype came up a few times. This chain joins TRBV20-1 and TRBJ1-1, with 8 bases matching TRBD1. The CDR3 consists of 12 residues. CDR1 is DFQATT, CDR2 SNEGSKA, per germline (reference sequence). CDR3 in DNA: TGCAGCTCAGGGGGCGCGAACACTGAAGCTTTCTTT. As protein: CSSGGANTEAFF.

This clonotype was picked up a small number of times. The chain joins TRBV29-1 to TRBJ2-1, with TRBD2 matching over 14 bases. Germline lookup yields CDR1 SQVTM and CDR2 ANQGSEA. CDR3 length equals 17 residues. Losses at the gene ends were 7 bases for V and 7 bases for J; bases not matched to a gene: 15. The CDR3 loop is CSAWGTSGRGLPNEQFF. The CDR3 nucleotides read TGCAGCGCTTGGGGGACTAGCGGGAGAGGCCTTCCGAATGAGCAGTTCTTC.